This is a list of T cell receptor beta chains from one sample in a study of cytomegalovirus exposure and HLA in healthy donors. Only in-frame clones appear in the TCRdb table, and some are missing; sequencing was by immunoSEQ multiplex PCR. Found here are under 140,000 clones, around 80% of them singletons; the top ten hold roughly 6.2%. Sequencing was performed on PBMCs. The receptors were gathered from a man younger than 40 in good health and CMV-seropositive. CDR3s include the opening cysteine and the closing phenylalanine or tryptophan. Fields, in order: J gene, V gene, D gene, clone size, CDR3 protein, CDR3 DNA. A D gene is named only where the DNA matches it firmly. The size field is filled for only some rows; it gives once, few, many or a size class.

j_call: TRBJ1-6; v_call: TRBV6-6; d_call: NA; clone_size: NA; cdr3_aa: CASSSSDNSPLHF; cdr3_nt: TGTGCCAGCAGTTCCAGTGATAATTCACCCCTCCACTTT
j_call: TRBJ1-2; v_call: TRBV6-1; d_call: TRBD1; clone_size: few; cdr3_aa: CASTKDGTGRYGYTF; cdr3_nt: TGTGCCAGCACCAAAGACGGGACAGGGCGGTATGGCTACACCTTC
j_call: TRBJ2-1; v_call: TRBV5-1; d_call: TRBD2; clone_size: NA; cdr3_aa: CASSAAAGGNEQFF; cdr3_nt: TGCGCCAGCAGCGCGGCGGCGGGGGGCAATGAGCAGTTCTTC
j_call: TRBJ1-5; v_call: TRBV6-5; d_call: NA; clone_size: few; cdr3_aa: CASSWGRGQPQHF; cdr3_nt: TGTGCCAGCAGTTGGGGCAGGGGTCAGCCCCAGCATTTT
j_call: TRBJ1-4; v_call: TRBV2; d_call: TRBD1; clone_size: NA; cdr3_aa: CASNTGTGLSTNEKLFF; cdr3_nt: TGTGCCAGCAATACCGGGACAGGACTTTCAACTAATGAAAAACTGTTTTTT
j_call: TRBJ1-1; v_call: TRBV30; d_call: TRBD1; clone_size: NA; cdr3_aa: CAWEAGGASYAFF; cdr3_nt: TGTGCCTGGGAAGCAGGGGGCGCGTCTTATGCTTTCTTT
j_call: TRBJ1-3; v_call: TRBV28; d_call: NA; clone_size: NA; cdr3_aa: CASSVTVSGNTIYF; cdr3_nt: TGTGCCAGCAGCGTCACAGTCTCTGGAAACACCATATATTTT
j_call: TRBJ1-1; v_call: TRBV5-1; d_call: NA; clone_size: NA; cdr3_aa: CASSLETGGNTEAFF; cdr3_nt: TGCGCCAGCAGCTTGGAGACAGGCGGGAACACTGAAGCTTTCTTT
j_call: TRBJ2-5; v_call: TRBV2; d_call: NA; clone_size: NA; cdr3_aa: CASSGARGRETQYF; cdr3_nt: TGTGCCAGCAGTGGGGCACGGGGAAGGGAGACCCAGTACTTC
j_call: TRBJ2-1; v_call: TRBV15; d_call: NA; clone_size: NA; cdr3_aa: CATSRTPEAGIYNEQFF; cdr3_nt: TGTGCCACCAGCAGAACCCCAGAGGCGGGGATTTACAATGAGCAGTTCTTC
j_call: TRBJ1-2; v_call: TRBV6-5; d_call: NA; clone_size: NA; cdr3_aa: CASSSGLRYGYTF; cdr3_nt: TGTGCCAGCAGTTCGGGGTTGCGTTATGGCTACACCTTC
j_call: TRBJ2-1; v_call: TRBV2; d_call: NA; clone_size: NA; cdr3_aa: CASGGAGDEQFF; cdr3_nt: TGTGCCAGCGGGGGCGCGGGGGATGAGCAGTTCTTC
j_call: TRBJ1-2; v_call: TRBV23-1; d_call: TRBD1; clone_size: NA; cdr3_aa: CAGKRGRGGYTF; cdr3_nt: TGCGCCGGCAAAAGGGGGCGTGGAGGCTACACCTTC
j_call: TRBJ1-3; v_call: TRBV21-1; d_call: NA; clone_size: NA; cdr3_aa: CASSKVGGRSGNTIYF; cdr3_nt: TGTGCCAGCAGCAAAGTGGGCGGGCGTTCTGGAAACACCATATATTTT
j_call: TRBJ2-7; v_call: TRBV7-2; d_call: NA; clone_size: NA; cdr3_aa: CASSLAGRDNEQYF; cdr3_nt: TGTGCCAGCAGCTTAGCGGGCAGGGACAACGAGCAGTACTTC
j_call: TRBJ1-4; v_call: TRBV7-8; d_call: NA; clone_size: NA; cdr3_aa: CASSSPGRDEKLFF; cdr3_nt: TGTGCCAGCAGCTCCCCGGGCAGGGATGAAAAACTGTTTTTT
j_call: TRBJ2-3; v_call: TRBV25-1; d_call: TRBD2; clone_size: few; cdr3_aa: CASSRGGGVTDTQYF; cdr3_nt: TGTGCCAGCAGTCGCGGGGGGGGTGTCACAGATACGCAGTATTTT
j_call: TRBJ1-1; v_call: TRBV6-5; d_call: NA; clone_size: NA; cdr3_aa: CASTDGEVSTEAFF; cdr3_nt: TGTGCCAGCACCGACGGCGAGGTTTCCACTGAAGCTTTCTTT
j_call: TRBJ2-2; v_call: TRBV4-1; d_call: NA; clone_size: NA; cdr3_aa: CASSQDPVNTGELFF; cdr3_nt: TGCGCCAGCAGCCAAGATCCAGTGAACACCGGGGAGCTGTTTTTT
j_call: TRBJ2-5; v_call: TRBV5-1; d_call: NA; clone_size: once; cdr3_aa: CASSLGAQGLQTQYF; cdr3_nt: TGCGCCAGCAGCTTGGGGGCGCAGGGTCTACAGACCCAGTACTTC
j_call: TRBJ2-7; v_call: TRBV27; d_call: NA; clone_size: NA; cdr3_aa: CASSNLDRPYEQYF; cdr3_nt: TGTGCCAGCAGTAACTTAGACAGACCCTACGAGCAGTACTTC
j_call: TRBJ1-5; v_call: TRBV5-5; d_call: NA; clone_size: NA; cdr3_aa: CASSLLGILGESQHF; cdr3_nt: TGTGCCAGCAGCTTGCTAGGTATCCTCGGGGAGTCCCAGCATTTT
j_call: TRBJ1-2; v_call: TRBV13; d_call: TRBD1; clone_size: NA; cdr3_aa: CASSFGQGVGYGYTF; cdr3_nt: TGTGCCAGCAGCTTCGGACAGGGAGTCGGCTATGGCTACACCTTC
j_call: TRBJ1-1; v_call: TRBV12-5; d_call: TRBD1; clone_size: few; cdr3_aa: CASGLTLGQGGTEAFF; cdr3_nt: TGTGCTAGTGGTTTGACCCTCGGACAGGGTGGGACTGAAGCTTTCTTT
j_call: TRBJ2-7; v_call: TRBV19; d_call: TRBD1; clone_size: NA; cdr3_aa: CASNPGQGTHEQYF; cdr3_nt: TGTGCCAGTAATCCGGGACAGGGGACCCACGAGCAGTACTTC
j_call: TRBJ1-1; v_call: TRBV2; d_call: TRBD1; clone_size: NA; cdr3_aa: CASSEGVPRTGNTEAFF; cdr3_nt: TGTGCCAGCAGTGAAGGGGTCCCTAGGACAGGGAACACTGAAGCTTTCTTT